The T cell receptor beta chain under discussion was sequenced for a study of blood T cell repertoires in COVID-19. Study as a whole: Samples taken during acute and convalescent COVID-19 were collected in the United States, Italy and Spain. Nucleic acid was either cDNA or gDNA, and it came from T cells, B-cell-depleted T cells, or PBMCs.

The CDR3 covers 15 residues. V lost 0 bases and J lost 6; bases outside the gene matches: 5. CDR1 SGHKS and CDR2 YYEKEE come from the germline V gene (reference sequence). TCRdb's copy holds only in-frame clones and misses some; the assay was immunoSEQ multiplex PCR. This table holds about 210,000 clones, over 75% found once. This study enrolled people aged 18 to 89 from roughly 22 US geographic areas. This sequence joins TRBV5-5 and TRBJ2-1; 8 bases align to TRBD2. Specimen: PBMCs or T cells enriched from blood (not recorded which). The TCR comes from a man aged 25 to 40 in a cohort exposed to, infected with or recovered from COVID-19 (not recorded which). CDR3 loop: CASSLGVAGSNEQFF. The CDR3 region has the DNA TGTGCCAGCAGCTTGGGAGTAGCGGGATCCAATGAGCAGTTCTTC.